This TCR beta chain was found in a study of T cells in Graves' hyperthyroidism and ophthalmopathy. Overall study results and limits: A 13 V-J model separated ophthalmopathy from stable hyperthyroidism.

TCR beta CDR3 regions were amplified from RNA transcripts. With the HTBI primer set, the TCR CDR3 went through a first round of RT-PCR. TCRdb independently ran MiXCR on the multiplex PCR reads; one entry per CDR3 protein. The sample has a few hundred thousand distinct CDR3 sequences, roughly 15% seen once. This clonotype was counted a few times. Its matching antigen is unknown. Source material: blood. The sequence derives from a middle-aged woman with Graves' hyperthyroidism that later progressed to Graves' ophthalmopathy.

CDR3 nucleotide sequence: TGTGCCAGTAGGGGCCAGCGGGATCGGTTGGATACGCAGTATTTT. It encodes CASRGQRDRLDTQYF. This chain uses TRBV19 with TRBJ2-3; 7 nucleotides line up with TRBD2. V shed 6 bases, J shed 6 bases, and the junction held 12 bases outside the gene matches. CDR3 length: 15 residues. CDR1 and CDR2 (germline): LNHDA, SQIVND (reference sequence).